These 14 T cell receptor beta chains originate from one sample sequenced in a study of T cells in women clearing cervical HPV infection. Data came from immunoSEQ multiplex PCR; TCRdb stores just in-frame clones and leaves some out. The sample holds 48,000 or so clones. The sample was blood buffy coat. These receptors were collected from a woman aged 18 to 75 with a cervical HPV16 infection that either progressed to CIN3+ or cleared (not recorded which).

A note on this clone: The read terminates 3 residues ahead of where the CDR3 ends, so the germline J gene completes it. The chain joins TRBV2 to TRBJ1-2, with D perhaps matching TRBD1 (6 bases). Germline V gene sequence: CDR1 SNHLY, CDR2 FYNNEI. The CDR3 totals 13 residues. V was clipped by 7 bases and J by 4 bases, with 13 bases between them. The chain's CDR3 is CASNRDKVYGYTF. The sequenced part of the CDR3 DNA is TGTGCCAGCAACCGGGACAAAGTCTATGGC.

Points on this clone: With the read ending 3 residues before the CDR3 end, the germline J gene is used to fill in that end. J is TRBJ2-5 and V is TRBV18, with TRBD1 identical over 8 bases. The trim removed 1 base at V and 2 bases at J, leaving 6 bases unmatched. The germline gives CDR1 KGHSH, CDR2 LQKENI. CDR3 length: 16 residues. The CDR3 reads CASSPLPGTGQETQYF. The covered CDR3 bases are TGTGCCAGCTCACCACTTCCCGGGACAGGACAAGAGACC.

Remarks on this clone: The read terminates 3 residues ahead of where the CDR3 ends, so the germline J gene completes it. The chain recombines TRBV20-1 with TRBJ1-1; the D is unclear. Trimming removed 1 base at V and 2 bases at J, with 11 bases between. Germline CDR1 and CDR2: DFQATT and SNEGSKA (reference sequence). The CDR3 spans 14 residues. CDR3 DNA (partial): TGCAGTGCTAGAGGGGCCGGGGTTAACACTGAA. Protein sequence: CSARGAGVNTE. The CDR3 reads in full as CSARGAGVNTEAFF.

This clone is labeled medium-sized based on frequency. The CDR3 end lies 3 residues beyond the end of the read and is filled in from the germline J gene. The chain uses TRBV29-1 and TRBJ2-3; 10 positions agree with TRBD1. Per the germline V gene, CDR1 is SQVTM and CDR2 is ANQGSEA. The CDR3 has 15 residues. V lost 0 bases, J lost 5 bases, and 5 bases stayed unmatched. Partial CDR3 DNA: TGCAGCGTTGAAGAATGGGACAGGGGAGGAGATACG. It specifies CSVEEWDRGGDT. The whole CDR3 sequence reads CSVEEWDRGGDTQYF.

Notes on this clone: Read sequence stops 3 residues before the CDR3 end, and the germline J gene provides the missing end. The V gene is TRBV6-2 or TRBV6-3, the J gene TRBJ1-2, with D maybe TRBD1 (5 bases). The CDR3 sequence is 12 residues long. Germline V gene sequence: CDR1 MNHEY, CDR2 SVGEGT. This CDR3 reads CASSGGTRSYTF. CDR3 DNA (partial): TGTGCCAGCTCGGGGGGGACCCGTAGC.

A note on this clone: With the read ending 3 residues before the CDR3 end, the germline J gene is used to fill in that end. This chain uses TRBV2 with TRBJ1-4, with TRBD1 matching over 8 bases. Germline V gene sequence: CDR1 SNHLY, CDR2 FYNNEI. After removal of 8 bases from V and 1 base from J, the junction contained 6 bases not matched to a gene. This CDR3 spans 15 amino acids. Partial CDR3 DNA: TGTGCCAGCTTTGACAGGGGAGGAACTAATGAAAAA. Its protein product is CASFDRGGTNEK. The CDR3, in full, reads CASFDRGGTNEKLFF.

As concerns this clone: The sequenced fragment ends 3 residues before the CDR3 boundary, so the rest is inferred from the germline J gene. V usage is TRBV7-9 and J usage is TRBJ1-1; perhaps TRBD1 as D (5 bases). The germline gives CDR1 SEHNR, CDR2 FQNEAQ (reference sequence). There are 12 residues in the CDR3. This chain's CDR3 is CASSPGDLEAFF. The part of the CDR3 DNA that was read is TGTGCCAGCAGCCCGGGGGACCTGGAA.

Regarding this clone: Sequencing ends 3 residues short of the CDR3 end; the germline J gene provides the rest. V and J are TRBV7-6 and TRBJ1-5, with D possibly matching TRBD1 (5 bases). Deletions cut 5 bases from V and 6 bases from J, with 17 bases between. The CDR3 length is 15 residues. The germline gives CDR1 SGHVS, CDR2 FNYEAQ. The CDR3 reads CASSPYMGGGQPQHF. The CDR3 bases that were read are TGTGCCAGCAGCCCTTACATGGGGGGAGGTCAGCCC. Looking up the rest from reference TRBV7-6 and TRBJ1-5 gives the full variable domain: GAGVSQSPRYKVTKRGQDVALRCDPISGHVSLYWYRQALGQGPEFLTYFNYEAQQDKSGLPNDRFSAERPEGSISTLTIQRTEQRDSAMYRCASSPYMGGGQPQHFGDGTRLSIL.

Concerning this clone itself: The CDR3 extends 3 residues past the end of the read, so its final part is completed from the germline J gene. The rearrangement joins TRBV6-1 to TRBJ1-1; 7 bases fit TRBD1. This CDR3 is built from 13 residues. Germline V CDR1 and CDR2: MNHNS, SASEGT. Trimming at V came to 2 bases and at J to 5 bases, leaving 2 bases not matched to a gene. The sequenced part of the CDR3 DNA is TGTGCCAGCAGTGAAAGGGGGCCGACTGAA. Protein sequence: CASSERGPTE. The full CDR3 protein reads CASSERGPTEAFF.

Turning to this clone: This sample also contains other DNA sequences that code for the same CDR3. Partial CDR3 DNA: TGTGCCAGCAGTGATCGTACTAGCGGCACAGATACG. Translated, it gives CASSDRTSGTDT. The full CDR3 protein is CASSDRTSGTDTQYF. The chain joins TRBV2 to TRBJ2-3; 7 bases map to TRBD2. The read ends 3 residues before the CDR3 terminus; that terminus is restored from the germline J gene. Germline trimming cut 3 bases from V and 1 base from J; bases unmatched to any gene: 4. The CDR3 is 15 amino acids. The germline CDR1 and CDR2 sequences are SNHLY and FYNNEI.

This CDR3 reads CASSPRTGQGYEQYF. The CDR3 DNA, read in part, is TGTGCCAGCAGCCCGCGGACAGGGCAGGGCTACGAG. The V and J genes are TRBV7-9 and TRBJ2-7; the match to TRBD1 covers 8 bases. From the germline J gene comes the end of the CDR3, since the read stops 3 residues before it. Germline V gene sequence: CDR1 SEHNR, CDR2 FQNEAQ (reference sequence). The J segment lost 3 bases and the V segment lost 5 bases, leaving 9 bases of the junction unmatched. This CDR3 is built from 15 residues. The full variable domain, in which reference TRBV7-9 and TRBJ2-7 provide the parts outside the CDR3, is DTGVSQNPRHKITKRGQNVTFRCDPISEHNRLYWYRQTLGQGPEFLTYFQNEAQLEKSRLLSDRFSAERPKGSFSTLEIQRTEQGDSAMYLCASSPRTGQGYEQYFGPGTRLTVT.

With regard to this clone: Read coverage stops 3 residues before the CDR3 terminus; the germline J gene supplies the remainder. V gene TRBV28 combines with J gene TRBJ2-3; 8 bases are shared with TRBD2. CDR1 is MDHEN and CDR2 is SYDVKM in the germline V gene. J was trimmed by 4 bases and V by 2 bases; bases with no gene match: 8. CDR3 size: 16 residues. The CDR3 is CASSLARGGRADTQYF. CDR3 DNA (partial): TGTGCCAGCAGTTTAGCTCGGGGGGGTCGGGCAGATACG.

A word on this clone: The read terminates 3 residues ahead of where the CDR3 ends, so the germline J gene completes it. V gene TRBV2 combines with J gene TRBJ2-2, with 8 bases that match TRBD2. CDR1 SNHLY and CDR2 FYNNEI come from the germline V gene. Trimming took 8 bases from V and 4 from J; bases not matched to a gene: 9. This CDR3 is built from 15 residues. CDR3 DNA (partial): TGTGCCAGCGGCGGGGGACTAGTCGTCACCGGGGAG. Its protein product is CASGGGLVVTGE. The CDR3 as a whole reads CASGGGLVVTGELFF.

Comments on this clone: The CDR3 end falls 3 residues outside the read, so it is completed with the germline J gene. V is TRBV20-1 and J is TRBJ1-6; D unclear. The CDR3 loop spans 13 amino acids. Germline CDR1 and CDR2: DFQATT and SNEGSKA (reference sequence). With 2 bases removed from V and 6 bases from J, the gap between germline ends came to 8 bases. CDR3 loop: CSARHSSNSPLHF. Partial CDR3 DNA: TGCAGTGCTAGACACAGTAGTAATTCACCC.